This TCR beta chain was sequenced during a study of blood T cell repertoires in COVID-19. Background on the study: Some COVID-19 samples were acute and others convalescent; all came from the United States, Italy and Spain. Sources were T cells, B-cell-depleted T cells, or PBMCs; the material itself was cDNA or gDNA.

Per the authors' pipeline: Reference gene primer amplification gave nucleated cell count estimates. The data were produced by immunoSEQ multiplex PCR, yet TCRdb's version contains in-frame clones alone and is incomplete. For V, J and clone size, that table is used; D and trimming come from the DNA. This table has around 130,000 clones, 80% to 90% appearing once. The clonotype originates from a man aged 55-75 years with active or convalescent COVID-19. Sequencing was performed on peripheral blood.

The CDR3 bases are TGTGCCAGCAGTTTAGGGGACAGGGAGGCAGATACGCAGTATTTT. It yields the protein CASSLGDREADTQYF. The V and J genes are TRBV28 and TRBJ2-3; 9 nucleotides match TRBD1. Germline CDR1 reads MDHEN; CDR2 reads SYDVKM. This CDR3 comprises 15 residues. Germline trimming cut 2 bases from V and 4 bases from J; bases unmatched to any gene: 4.